This T cell receptor (beta chain) was sequenced during a study of CD8 T cells in ankylosing spondylitis. Whole-study findings and limits: Apparently characteristic of ankylosing spondylitis blood was a TCR beta motif (under ten highly homologous variants). In peripheral blood, disease-linked CD8+ clones occurred at relatively low frequencies. Disease-linked clones were reportedly significantly enriched in matched ankylosing spondylitis synovial fluid. Earlier authors reported some of these motif variants in reactive arthritis synovial fluid and blood.

In regard to this clonotype: Its antigen is still unknown.

Quantitative 5'-RACE with molecular barcodes generated TCR beta libraries. TCRdb itself ran the 5' RACE reads through MiXCR, one entry per CDR3 protein. The table shows a few hundred thousand distinct CDR3 sequences, with around 24% occurring only once. The germline V gene has CDR1 SGHVS and CDR2 FNYEAQ. This CDR3 has 13 residues. Trimming stripped 5 bases from V and 1 base from J, with 8 bases between. The chain couples TRBV7-6 to TRBJ1-1; D remains ambiguous. The sequenced sample was blood, either unsorted or a sorted T cell fraction (not recorded which). This TCR came from a male donor with ankylosing spondylitis. The CDR3 sequence is CASSNWRNTEAFF. Written as DNA, the CDR3 is TGTGCCAGCAGCAACTGGAGGAACACTGAAGCTTTCTTT.